A selection of T cell receptor beta chains follows, all from one sample in a study of tumor-infiltrating lymphocytes in primary liver carcinoma. TCRdb called the multiplex PCR reads again in MiXCR, with one record for every CDR3 protein. Found here are about 21,000 distinct CDR3 sequences, approximately 72% of them singletons; the top ten hold approximately 41%. Sequenced material: liver tumor tissue from sampling region 1. The source of these receptors is a man aged 40-49 years with primary liver carcinoma and hepatitis B virus infection. Each CDR3 is given with its conserved first and last residue. A D gene is named only where the DNA matches it firmly. Rows may omit the clone size; those that give it use once, few, many or a size class.

clone size: .
D gene: .
J gene: TRBJ2-1
V gene: TRBV29-1
CDR3 length: 16
CDR3 protein: CSVATLRPWSSQEQFF
CDR3 DNA: TGCAGCGTCGCCACGCTTCGACCCTGGTCCAGTCAAGAACAGTTCTTC

clone size: .
D gene: .
J gene: TRBJ1-5
V gene: TRBV6-5
CDR3 length: 14
CDR3 protein: CASSYSRINREQHF
CDR3 DNA: TGTGCTAGCAGTTACTCGAGGATTAATAGGGAACAGCATTTT

clone size: many
D gene: .
J gene: TRBJ2-3
V gene: TRBV12-2
CDR3 length: 16
CDR3 protein: CASRPGQRQSTDTQYF
CDR3 DNA: TGTGCAAGTCGCCCCGGACAGCGGCAAAGCACAGATACGCAGTATTTT

clone size: medium-sized
D gene: .
J gene: TRBJ2-1
V gene: TRBV5-4
CDR3 length: 13
CDR3 protein: CASSLVFDNEQFF
CDR3 DNA: TGTGCCAGCAGCTTGGTATTCGACAATGAGCAGTTCTTC

clone size: .
D gene: TRBD2
J gene: TRBJ2-7
V gene: TRBV20-1
CDR3 length: 12
CDR3 protein: CSPTSRTYEQYF
CDR3 DNA: TGCAGTCCGACTAGCCGAACCTACGAGCAGTACTTC

clone size: .
D gene: TRBD2
J gene: TRBJ2-1
V gene: TRBV11-2
CDR3 length: 15
CDR3 protein: CASSPQREGLVKQFF
CDR3 DNA: TGTGCCAGCAGTCCCCAGCGGGAGGGATTGGTTAAGCAGTTCTTC

clone size: .
D gene: TRBD2
J gene: TRBJ2-1
V gene: TRBV11-3
CDR3 length: 18
CDR3 protein: CASSLQPPGSSGFSEQFF
CDR3 DNA: TGTGCCAGCAGCTTACAGCCCCCCGGGTCTAGCGGGTTCAGTGAGCAGTTCTTC

clone size: .
D gene: .
J gene: TRBJ1-1
V gene: TRBV29-1
CDR3 length: 13
CDR3 protein: CSVCHSLNTEAFF
CDR3 DNA: TGCAGCGTTTGTCACAGTCTGAACACTGAAGCTTTCTTT

clone size: .
D gene: .
J gene: TRBJ2-7
V gene: TRBV4-3
CDR3 length: 15
CDR3 protein: CASSQDRESPYEQYF
CDR3 DNA: TGTGCCAGCAGTCAAGATCGGGAGAGTCCCTACGAGCAGTACTTC

clone size: .
D gene: .
J gene: TRBJ2-2
V gene: TRBV11-2
CDR3 length: 17
CDR3 protein: CASSLALVGANTGVLFF
CDR3 DNA: TGTGCCAGCAGTTTAGCATTAGTGGGGGCGAACACCGGGGTGCTGTTTTTT

clone size: .
D gene: TRBD2
J gene: TRBJ2-1
V gene: TRBV6-1
CDR3 length: 16
CDR3 protein: CVSSEATSGREREQFF
CDR3 DNA: TGTGTCAGCAGTGAAGCGACTAGCGGGAGAGAGCGGGAGCAGTTCTTC

clone size: few
D gene: TRBD1
J gene: TRBJ1-2
V gene: TRBV9
CDR3 length: 16
CDR3 protein: CASSPRMGNRGQGYTF
CDR3 DNA: TGTGCCAGCAGCCCCCGGATGGGGAACAGGGGGCAGGGCTACACCTTC

clone size: .
D gene: TRBD1
J gene: TRBJ2-7
V gene: TRBV5-5
CDR3 length: 13
CDR3 protein: CTSNYGTGNEQYF
CDR3 DNA: TGTACCAGCAACTACGGGACAGGGAACGAGCAGTACTTC

clone size: once
D gene: .
J gene: TRBJ1-3
V gene: TRBV11-3
CDR3 length: 14
CDR3 protein: CASNLYGARNTIYF
CDR3 DNA: TGTGCTAGCAACTTATACGGGGCTAGAAACACCATATATTTT

clone size: medium-sized
D gene: .
J gene: TRBJ1-3
V gene: TRBV6-2/TRBV6-3
CDR3 length: 15
CDR3 protein: CASSYSGPWSDTIYF
CDR3 DNA: TGTGCCAGCAGTTACTCGGGACCGTGGTCGGACACCATATATTTT

clone size: .
D gene: .
J gene: TRBJ2-7
V gene: TRBV30
CDR3 length: 14
CDR3 protein: CVWSLYPGLYEQYF
CDR3 DNA: TGTGTCTGGAGTCTATATCCGGGACTCTACGAGCAGTACTTC

clone size: .
D gene: TRBD1
J gene: TRBJ1-2
V gene: TRBV4-1
CDR3 length: 14
CDR3 protein: CASGQVDRNSGYTF
CDR3 DNA: TGCGCCAGCGGCCAAGTGGACAGGAACTCTGGCTACACCTTC

clone size: .
D gene: .
J gene: TRBJ1-5
V gene: TRBV28
CDR3 length: 17
CDR3 protein: CASSQFSSFISNRPQHF
CDR3 DNA: TGTGCCAGCAGTCAATTTAGTAGTTTTATCAGCAATCGGCCCCAGCATTTT

clone size: .
D gene: .
J gene: TRBJ1-3
V gene: TRBV6-5
CDR3 length: 14
CDR3 protein: CASRLTAAGDTIYF
CDR3 DNA: TGTGCCAGCAGACTAACGGCGGCAGGAGACACCATATATTTT

clone size: medium-sized
D gene: .
J gene: TRBJ2-7
V gene: TRBV6-2/TRBV6-3
CDR3 length: 14
CDR3 protein: CASSFFGQPREQYF
CDR3 DNA: TGTGCCAGCAGTTTTTTTGGTCAGCCCCGCGAGCAGTACTTC

clone size: .
D gene: TRBD1
J gene: TRBJ1-6
V gene: TRBV4-1
CDR3 length: 16
CDR3 protein: CASSHHLQGVDTPFHF
CDR3 DNA: TGCGCCAGCAGCCACCACCTACAGGGGGTGGATACACCCTTCCACTTT

clone size: .
D gene: .
J gene: TRBJ2-1
V gene: TRBV4-3
CDR3 length: 16
CDR3 protein: CPRNQVLASTYNEQFF
CDR3 DNA: TGCCCCAGGAACCAAGTACTAGCCTCTACCTACAATGAGCAGTTCTTC

clone size: .
D gene: .
J gene: TRBJ1-2
V gene: TRBV5-4
CDR3 length: 16
CDR3 protein: CTSSDGPGLKDYGYIF
CDR3 DNA: TGTACCAGCAGCGACGGACCAGGGTTAAAGGACTATGGATACATCTTC

clone size: many
D gene: .
J gene: TRBJ1-5
V gene: TRBV27
CDR3 length: 13
CDR3 protein: CASSSGSNQPQHF
CDR3 DNA: TGTGCCAGCTCTTCAGGAAGCAATCAGCCCCAGCATTTT

clone size: .
D gene: TRBD1
J gene: TRBJ2-3
V gene: TRBV11-2
CDR3 length: 18
CDR3 protein: CASSLAAGTGGKTDTQYF
CDR3 DNA: TGTGCCAGCAGCTTAGCCGCCGGGACAGGGGGCAAAACCGATACGCAGTATTTT

clone size: few
D gene: TRBD1
J gene: TRBJ2-2
V gene: TRBV10-3
CDR3 length: 15
CDR3 protein: CAISETGGDAGELFF
CDR3 DNA: TGTGCCATCAGTGAGACAGGGGGCGACGCTGGGGAGCTGTTTTTT

clone size: .
D gene: .
J gene: TRBJ2-2
V gene: TRBV7-9
CDR3 length: 15
CDR3 protein: CASSPSGRSIWELFF
CDR3 DNA: TGTGCCAGCAGCCCCTCAGGGAGAAGCATCTGGGAGCTGTTTTTT

clone size: .
D gene: TRBD1
J gene: TRBJ1-6
V gene: TRBV4-1
CDR3 length: 16
CDR3 protein: CASNHHLQGVDSPLHF
CDR3 DNA: TGTGCCAGCAACCACCACCTACAGGGGGTGGATTCACCCCTCCACTTT

clone size: .
D gene: .
J gene: TRBJ2-7
V gene: TRBV21-1
CDR3 length: 15
CDR3 protein: CASTKGLAGSYEQYF
CDR3 DNA: TGTGCCAGCACTAAGGGCCTAGCGGGTTCCTACGAGCAGTACTTC

clone size: .
D gene: TRBD1
J gene: TRBJ2-7
V gene: TRBV4-1
CDR3 length: 16
CDR3 protein: CASSRDGTGSSYDQYF
CDR3 DNA: TGCGCCAGCAGCCGTGACGGGACAGGCTCCTCCTACGACCAGTACTTC

clone size: many
D gene: .
J gene: TRBJ1-1
V gene: TRBV29-1
CDR3 length: 13
CDR3 protein: CSVVRGGDTEAFF
CDR3 DNA: TGCAGCGTTGTAAGGGGCGGCGACACTGAAGCTTTCTTT

clone size: .
D gene: TRBD2
J gene: TRBJ2-3
V gene: TRBV4-2
CDR3 length: 18
CDR3 protein: CASSQMALLAGVTDMQYF
CDR3 DNA: TGTGCCAGCAGTCAAATGGCGCTTCTAGCGGGAGTGACAGATATGCAGTATTTT

clone size: .
D gene: .
J gene: TRBJ1-2
V gene: TRBV7-9
CDR3 length: 16
CDR3 protein: CVSSSEGRLSQYGYTF
CDR3 DNA: TGTGTCAGCAGCTCCGAGGGCAGGCTATCCCAGTATGGCTACACCTTC

clone size: few
D gene: .
J gene: TRBJ2-2
V gene: TRBV7-8
CDR3 length: 16
CDR3 protein: CASSLGRRENTGELFF
CDR3 DNA: TGTGCCAGCAGCTTAGGGCGGCGGGAGAACACCGGGGAGCTGTTTTTT

clone size: .
D gene: .
J gene: TRBJ1-1
V gene: TRBV11-2
CDR3 length: 14
CDR3 protein: CASTGSGVNTEAFF
CDR3 DNA: TGTGCCAGCACTGGTAGTGGGGTGAACACTGAAGCTTTCTTT

clone size: .
D gene: .
J gene: TRBJ2-7
V gene: TRBV28
CDR3 length: 14
CDR3 protein: CASIRIGGSYEQYF
CDR3 DNA: TGTGCTAGTATCCGGATAGGGGGCTCCTACGAGCAGTACTTC

clone size: medium-sized
D gene: .
J gene: TRBJ2-7
V gene: TRBV4-1
CDR3 length: 13
CDR3 protein: CASSQGPVYEQYF
CDR3 DNA: TGCGCCAGCAGCCAAGGTCCGGTATACGAGCAGTACTTC

clone size: .
D gene: .
J gene: TRBJ2-4
V gene: TRBV12-3/TRBV12-4
CDR3 length: 18
CDR3 protein: CACSLWGEADIVKNIQYF
CDR3 DNA: TGTGCCTGCAGTTTATGGGGTGAGGCGGACATAGTCAAAAACATTCAGTACTTC

clone size: .
D gene: .
J gene: TRBJ2-3
V gene: TRBV24-1
CDR3 length: 12
CDR3 protein: CATSSRINTQYF
CDR3 DNA: TGTGCCACTAGTAGCAGGATCAATACGCAGTATTTT

clone size: few
D gene: .
J gene: TRBJ2-1
V gene: TRBV7-8
CDR3 length: 18
CDR3 protein: CVSSPLGGSAVSYNEQFF
CDR3 DNA: TGTGTCAGTAGCCCCCTTGGAGGCTCAGCGGTCTCCTACAATGAGCAGTTCTTC

clone size: .
D gene: .
J gene: TRBJ2-2
V gene: TRBV7-9
CDR3 length: 13
CDR3 protein: CANSLIITGELFF
CDR3 DNA: TGTGCCAACAGCCTGATAATCACTGGGGAGCTGTTTTTT

clone size: .
D gene: TRBD2
J gene: TRBJ2-1
V gene: TRBV6-5
CDR3 length: 11
CDR3 protein: CAIVRGTNEFF
CDR3 DNA: TGTGCCATCGTGAGAGGGACTAATGAATTCTTC

clone size: .
D gene: TRBD2
J gene: TRBJ2-1
V gene: TRBV11-2
CDR3 length: 16
CDR3 protein: CASSLELLAGKSEQFF
CDR3 DNA: TGTGCCAGTAGCTTAGAGCTCCTAGCGGGAAAGAGTGAGCAATTCTTC

clone size: .
D gene: .
J gene: TRBJ1-5
V gene: TRBV11-2
CDR3 length: 12
CDR3 protein: CASSVSTDTQHF
CDR3 DNA: TGCGCCAGCAGCGTCAGTACAGATACGCAGCATTTT

clone size: many
D gene: .
J gene: TRBJ1-6
V gene: TRBV6-5
CDR3 length: 18
CDR3 protein: CASSYSSGGHSYNSPLHF
CDR3 DNA: TGTGCCAGCAGTTACTCGAGCGGGGGTCACTCCTATAATTCACCCCTCCACTTT

clone size: .
D gene: .
J gene: TRBJ1-5
V gene: TRBV6-2/TRBV6-3
CDR3 length: 15
CDR3 protein: CPSSYSVQAQWPQHF
CDR3 DNA: TGTCCTAGCAGTTACTCCGTACAGGCCCAGTGGCCCCAGCATTTT

clone size: medium-sized
D gene: TRBD1
J gene: TRBJ1-6
V gene: TRBV29-1
CDR3 length: 15
CDR3 protein: CSVPRVGQGDSPLHF
CDR3 DNA: TGCAGCGTCCCCCGGGTTGGACAGGGGGACTCACCCCTCCACTTT

clone size: .
D gene: .
J gene: TRBJ2-7
V gene: TRBV5-1
CDR3 length: 15
CDR3 protein: CAGSLGDGVSYEQYF
CDR3 DNA: TGCGCCGGCAGCTTGGGAGATGGGGTAAGCTACGAGCAGTACTTC

clone size: .
D gene: TRBD1
J gene: TRBJ2-6
V gene: TRBV29-1
CDR3 length: 16
CDR3 protein: CSVRGQGSSRANVLAF
CDR3 DNA: TGCAGCGTTCGGGGACAGGGTTCATCTAGGGCCAACGTCCTGGCTTTC

clone size: .
D gene: .
J gene: TRBJ2-7
V gene: TRBV29-1
CDR3 length: 11
CDR3 protein: CSVWGTYEQYF
CDR3 DNA: TGTAGCGTATGGGGCACCTACGAGCAGTACTTC

clone size: .
D gene: .
J gene: TRBJ1-1
V gene: TRBV11-2
CDR3 length: 17
CDR3 protein: CASSSTGTGKLVCEAFF
CDR3 DNA: TGTGCCAGCAGCTCAACGGGTACAGGGAAGTTAGTCTGTGAAGCTTTCTTT

clone size: .
D gene: .
J gene: TRBJ2-7
V gene: TRBV4-3
CDR3 length: 15
CDR3 protein: CASSQDWETPYEQCF
CDR3 DNA: TGCGCCAGCAGCCAAGATTGGGAGACTCCCTACGAACAGTGCTTC

clone size: many
D gene: .
J gene: TRBJ2-1
V gene: TRBV29-1
CDR3 length: 16
CDR3 protein: CSITRDRDSGRHEQFF
CDR3 DNA: TGCAGCATCACCCGGGACAGGGATAGCGGGAGACATGAGCAGTTCTTC

clone size: .
D gene: .
J gene: TRBJ1-4
V gene: TRBV11-2
CDR3 length: 16
CDR3 protein: CASSKSPGGTNEKLFF
CDR3 DNA: TGTGCCAGCAGCAAGAGCCCAGGAGGAACAAATGAAAAATTGTTTTTT

clone size: medium-sized
D gene: TRBD2
J gene: TRBJ2-1
V gene: TRBV12-3/TRBV12-4
CDR3 length: 14
CDR3 protein: CASSFRGGPNEQFF
CDR3 DNA: TGTGCCAGCAGTTTTCGGGGAGGGCCCAATGAGCAGTTCTTC